This T cell receptor beta chain was obtained from a study of patients and donors after allogeneic stem cell transplantation. The table lists this clonotype with a few counts. MiXCR, run by TCRdb on the RT-PCR reads, gives a single entry per CDR3 protein. This sample has about 200,000 distinct CDR3 sequences; roughly two fifths occur once, and the top ten carry less than 40%. Sequenced material: blood, either unsorted or a sorted T cell fraction (not recorded which). This receptor was taken from a human donor who was either an allogeneic HSCT recipient or a stem cell or donor lymphocyte infusion donor (not recorded which). It is not recorded whose cells these are; they may come from a transplant donor.

The CDR3 nucleotides are TGCAGCGTTGATGGACAGGGGAACACTGAAGCTTTCTTT. This encodes CSVDGQGNTEAFF. The rearrangement joins TRBV29-1 to TRBJ1-1; 8 positions agree with TRBD1. CDR3 length: 13 amino acids. Germline V gives CDR1 SQVTM, CDR2 ANQGSEA. V trimming: 3 bases; J trimming: 1 base; junction bases outside the gene matches: 1.